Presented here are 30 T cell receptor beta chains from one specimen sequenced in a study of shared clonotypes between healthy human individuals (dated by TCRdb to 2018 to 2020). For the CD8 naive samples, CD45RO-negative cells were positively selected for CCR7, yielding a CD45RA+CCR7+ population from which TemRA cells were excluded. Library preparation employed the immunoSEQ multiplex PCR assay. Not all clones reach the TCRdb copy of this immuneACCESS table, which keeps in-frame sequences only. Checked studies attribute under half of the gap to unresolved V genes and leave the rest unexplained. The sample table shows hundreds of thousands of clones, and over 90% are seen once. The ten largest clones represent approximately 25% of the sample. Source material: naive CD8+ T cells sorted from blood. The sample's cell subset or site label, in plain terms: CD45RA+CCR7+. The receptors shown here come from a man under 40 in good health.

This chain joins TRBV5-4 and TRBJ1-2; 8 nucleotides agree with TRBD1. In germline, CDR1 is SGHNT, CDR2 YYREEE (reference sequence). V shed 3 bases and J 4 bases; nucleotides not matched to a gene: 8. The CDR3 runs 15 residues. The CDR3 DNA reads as TGTGCCAGCAGCTCCGTTGCAGGGGGCGTCTATGGCTACACCTTC. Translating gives CASSSVAGGVYGYTF. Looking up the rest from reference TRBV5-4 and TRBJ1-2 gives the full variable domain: ETGVTQSPTHLIKTRGQQVTLRCSSQSGHNTVSWYQQALGQGPQFIFQYYREEENGRGNFPPRFSGLQFPNYSSELNVNALELDDSALYLCASSSVAGGVYGYTFGSGTRLTVV.

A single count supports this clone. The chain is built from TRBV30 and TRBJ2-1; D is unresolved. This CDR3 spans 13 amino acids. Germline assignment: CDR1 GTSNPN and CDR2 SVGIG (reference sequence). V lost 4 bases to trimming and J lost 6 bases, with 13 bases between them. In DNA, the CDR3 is TGTGCCTGGACTTCCGAGGCTTTCAATGAGCAGTTCTTC. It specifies CAWTSEAFNEQFF. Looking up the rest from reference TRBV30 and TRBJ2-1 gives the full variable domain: SQTIHQWPATLVQPVGSPLSLECTVEGTSNPNLYWYRQAAGRGLQLLFYSVGIGQISSEVPQNLSASRPQDRQFILSSKKLLLSDSGFYLCAWTSEAFNEQFFGPGTRLTVL.

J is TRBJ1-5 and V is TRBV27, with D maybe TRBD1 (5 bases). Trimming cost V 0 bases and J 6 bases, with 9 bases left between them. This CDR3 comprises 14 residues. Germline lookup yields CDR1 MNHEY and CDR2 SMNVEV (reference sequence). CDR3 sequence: CASSLSGARQPQHF. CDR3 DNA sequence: TGTGCCAGCAGTTTATCAGGGGCGCGTCAGCCCCAGCATTTT.

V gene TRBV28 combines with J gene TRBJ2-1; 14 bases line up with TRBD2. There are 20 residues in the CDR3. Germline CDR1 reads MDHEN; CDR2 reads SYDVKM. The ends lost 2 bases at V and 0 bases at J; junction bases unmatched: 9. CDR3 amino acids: CASSLVGLAGDGNSYNEQFF. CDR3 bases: TGTGCCAGCAGTTTAGTGGGACTAGCGGGAGACGGCAACTCCTACAATGAGCAGTTCTTC.

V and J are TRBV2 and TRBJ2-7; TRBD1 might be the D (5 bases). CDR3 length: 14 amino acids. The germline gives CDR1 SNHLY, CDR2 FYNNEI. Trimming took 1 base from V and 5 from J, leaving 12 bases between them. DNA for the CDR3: TGTGCCAGCAGTGAAGACAGGTTGTTGGACGAGCAGTACTTC. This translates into CASSEDRLLDEQYF.

CDR3 amino acids: CSIRDLTYEQYF. The CDR3 nucleotides read TGCAGCATCCGGGACTTAACTTACGAGCAGTACTTC. V usage is TRBV29-1 and J usage is TRBJ2-7; the D gene is possibly TRBD2 (6 bases). CDR3 size: 12 residues. CDR1 is SQVTM and CDR2 is ANQGSEA in the germline V gene. With 8 bases removed from V and 4 bases from J, the gap between germline ends came to 15 bases.

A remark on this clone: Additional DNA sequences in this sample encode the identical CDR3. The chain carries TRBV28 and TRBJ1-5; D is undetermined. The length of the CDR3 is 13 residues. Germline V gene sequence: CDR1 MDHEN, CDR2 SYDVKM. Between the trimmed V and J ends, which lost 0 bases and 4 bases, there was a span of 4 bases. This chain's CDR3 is CASSLWGNQPQHF. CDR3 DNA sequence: TGTGCCAGCAGTTTATGGGGGAATCAGCCCCAGCATTTT.

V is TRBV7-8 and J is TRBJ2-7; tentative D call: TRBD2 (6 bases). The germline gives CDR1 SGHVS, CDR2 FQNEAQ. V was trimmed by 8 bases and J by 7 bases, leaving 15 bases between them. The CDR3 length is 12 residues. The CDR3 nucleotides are TGTGCCAGCGGCGGGACGCTTAGAGAGCAGTACTTC. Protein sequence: CASGGTLREQYF.

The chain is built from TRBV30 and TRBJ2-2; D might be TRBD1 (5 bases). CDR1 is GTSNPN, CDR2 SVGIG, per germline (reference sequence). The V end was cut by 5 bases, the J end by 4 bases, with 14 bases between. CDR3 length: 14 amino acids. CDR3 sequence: CAWDQTGFTGELFF. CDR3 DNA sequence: TGTGCCTGGGACCAAACAGGATTCACCGGGGAGCTGTTTTTT.

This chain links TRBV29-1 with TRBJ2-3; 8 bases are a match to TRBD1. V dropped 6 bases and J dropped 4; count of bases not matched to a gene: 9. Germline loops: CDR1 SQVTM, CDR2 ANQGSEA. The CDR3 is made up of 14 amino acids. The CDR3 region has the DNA TGCAGCGTCGACAGGGGTATGGAAGCAGATACGCAGTATTTT. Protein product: CSVDRGMEADTQYF.

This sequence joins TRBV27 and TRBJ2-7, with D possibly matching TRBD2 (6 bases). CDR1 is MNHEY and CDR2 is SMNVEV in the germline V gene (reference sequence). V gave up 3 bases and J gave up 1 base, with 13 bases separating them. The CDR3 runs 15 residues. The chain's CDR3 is CASSLRDGGSYEQYF. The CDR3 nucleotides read TGTGCCAGCAGTTTGCGGGACGGAGGATCCTACGAGCAGTACTTC.

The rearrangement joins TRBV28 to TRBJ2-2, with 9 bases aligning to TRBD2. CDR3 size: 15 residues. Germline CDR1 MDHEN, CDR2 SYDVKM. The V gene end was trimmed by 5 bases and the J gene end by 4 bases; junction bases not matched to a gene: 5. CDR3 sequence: CASSKGLAVTGELFF. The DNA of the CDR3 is TGTGCCAGCAGTAAGGGACTAGCCGTCACCGGGGAGCTGTTTTTT.

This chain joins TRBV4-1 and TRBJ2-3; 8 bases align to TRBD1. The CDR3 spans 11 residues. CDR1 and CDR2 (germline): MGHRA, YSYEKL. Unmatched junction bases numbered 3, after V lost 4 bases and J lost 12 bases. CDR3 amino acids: CASSRDRFQYF. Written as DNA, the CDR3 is TGCGCCAGCAGCCGGGACAGGTTCCAGTATTTT.

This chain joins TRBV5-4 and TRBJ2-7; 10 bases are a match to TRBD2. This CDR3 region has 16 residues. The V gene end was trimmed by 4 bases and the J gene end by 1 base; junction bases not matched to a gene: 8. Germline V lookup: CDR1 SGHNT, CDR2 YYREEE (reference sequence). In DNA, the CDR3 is TGTGCCAGCAGCGTACTGTGGACTAGCGGATCCTACGAGCAGTACTTC. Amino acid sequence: CASSVLWTSGSYEQYF.

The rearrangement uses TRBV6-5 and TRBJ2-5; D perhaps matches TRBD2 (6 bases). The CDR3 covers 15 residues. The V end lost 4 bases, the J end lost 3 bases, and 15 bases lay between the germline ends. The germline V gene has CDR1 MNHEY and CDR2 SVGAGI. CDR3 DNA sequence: TGTGCCAGCAGTTTCGGCGGAGGGGTTGAAGAGACCCAGTACTTC. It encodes CASSFGGGVEETQYF.

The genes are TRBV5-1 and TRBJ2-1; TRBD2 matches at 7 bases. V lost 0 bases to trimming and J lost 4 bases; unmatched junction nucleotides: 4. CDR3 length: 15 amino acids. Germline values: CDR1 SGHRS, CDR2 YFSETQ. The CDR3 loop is CASSLETSTYNEQFF. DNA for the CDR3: TGCGCCAGCAGCTTGGAGACTAGCACATACAATGAGCAGTTCTTC.

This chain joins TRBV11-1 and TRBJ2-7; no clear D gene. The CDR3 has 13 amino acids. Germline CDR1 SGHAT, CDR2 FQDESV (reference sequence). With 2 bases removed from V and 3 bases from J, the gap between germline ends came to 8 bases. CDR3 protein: CASSLRTDYEQYF. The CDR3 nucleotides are TGTGCCAGCAGCTTACGGACCGACTACGAGCAGTACTTC.

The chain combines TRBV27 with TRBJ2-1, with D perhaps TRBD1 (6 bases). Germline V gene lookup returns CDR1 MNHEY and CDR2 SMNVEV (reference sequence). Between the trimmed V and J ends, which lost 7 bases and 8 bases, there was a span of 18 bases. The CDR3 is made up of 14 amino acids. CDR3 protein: CASTPLDRTDEQFF. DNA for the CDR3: TGTGCCAGCACCCCATTGGACAGAACAGATGAGCAGTTCTTC.

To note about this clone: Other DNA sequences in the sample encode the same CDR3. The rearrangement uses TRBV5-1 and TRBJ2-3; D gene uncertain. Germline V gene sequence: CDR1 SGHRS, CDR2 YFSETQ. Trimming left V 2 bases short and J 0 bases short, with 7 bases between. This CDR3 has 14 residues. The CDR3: CASSLWGSTDTQYF. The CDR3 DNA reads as TGCGCCAGCAGCTTATGGGGTAGCACAGATACGCAGTATTTT.

This chain's CDR3 is CASSSMGATIYF. CDR3 sequence (DNA): TGTGCCAGCAGCTCGATGGGGGCCACCATATATTTT. The chain uses TRBV7-6 and TRBJ1-3; D might be TRBD1 (6 bases). The CDR3 is 12 residues long. CDR1 is SGHVS, CDR2 FNYEAQ, per germline. Trimming shortened V by 4 bases and J by 9 bases, and 10 bases separated the two germline ends.

The DNA of the CDR3 is TGTGCCACCAGCAGCGGCCGGGGGGACGAGCAGTACTTC. Its protein product is CATSSGRGDEQYF. The chain links TRBV15 to TRBJ2-7; 7 positions match TRBD2. Germline CDR1 is LNHNV and CDR2 is YYDKDF (reference sequence). J was trimmed by 5 bases and V by 3 bases; bases with no gene match: 4. CDR3 length equals 13 residues.

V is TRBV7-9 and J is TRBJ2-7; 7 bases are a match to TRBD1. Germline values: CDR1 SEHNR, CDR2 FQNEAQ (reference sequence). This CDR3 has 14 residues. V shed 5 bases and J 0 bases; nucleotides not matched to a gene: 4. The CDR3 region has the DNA TGTGCCAGCAGCCGGACAGGAAGCTCCTACGAGCAGTACTTC. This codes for CASSRTGSSYEQYF.

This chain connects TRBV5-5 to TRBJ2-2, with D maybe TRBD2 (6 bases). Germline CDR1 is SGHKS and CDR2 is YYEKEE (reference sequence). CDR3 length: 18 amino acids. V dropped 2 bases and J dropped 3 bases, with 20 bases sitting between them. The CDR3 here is CASSFDPLREDYTGELFF. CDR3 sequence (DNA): TGTGCCAGCAGCTTCGATCCTCTGAGGGAGGATTACACCGGGGAGCTGTTTTTT.

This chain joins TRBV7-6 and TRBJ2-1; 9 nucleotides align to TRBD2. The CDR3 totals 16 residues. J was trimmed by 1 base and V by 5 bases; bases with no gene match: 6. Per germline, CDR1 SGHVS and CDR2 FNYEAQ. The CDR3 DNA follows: TGTGCCAGCAGCGCTCGGACTAGCGAATCCTACAATGAGCAGTTCTTC. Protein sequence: CASSARTSESYNEQFF.

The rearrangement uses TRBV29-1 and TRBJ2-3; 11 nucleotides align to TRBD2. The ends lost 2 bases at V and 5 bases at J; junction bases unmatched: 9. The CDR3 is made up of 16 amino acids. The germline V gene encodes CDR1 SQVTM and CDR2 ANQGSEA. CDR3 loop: CSVESGASGRLDTQYF. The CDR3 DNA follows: TGCAGCGTTGAATCAGGGGCTAGCGGGAGGTTAGATACGCAGTATTTT.

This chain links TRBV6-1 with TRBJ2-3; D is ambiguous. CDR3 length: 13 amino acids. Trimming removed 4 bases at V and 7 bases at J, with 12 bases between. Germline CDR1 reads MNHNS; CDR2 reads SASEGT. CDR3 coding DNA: TGTGCCAGCAGTGTCCCGAGACGGAATACGCAGTATTTT. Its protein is CASSVPRRNTQYF.

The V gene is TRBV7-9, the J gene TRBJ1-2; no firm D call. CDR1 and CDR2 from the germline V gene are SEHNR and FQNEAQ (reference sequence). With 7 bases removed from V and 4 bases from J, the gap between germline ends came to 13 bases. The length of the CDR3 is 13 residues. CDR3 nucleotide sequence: TGTGCCAGCACCTTGGGGAGCTCCTATGGCTACACCTTC. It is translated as CASTLGSSYGYTF.

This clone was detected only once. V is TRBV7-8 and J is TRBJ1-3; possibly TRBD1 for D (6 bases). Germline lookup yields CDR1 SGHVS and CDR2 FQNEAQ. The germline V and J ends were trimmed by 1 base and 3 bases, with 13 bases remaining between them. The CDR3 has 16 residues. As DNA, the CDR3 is TGTGCCAGCAGCTTAGTTTCGGGGGCTGGTGGAAACACCATATATTTT. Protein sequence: CASSLVSGAGGNTIYF.

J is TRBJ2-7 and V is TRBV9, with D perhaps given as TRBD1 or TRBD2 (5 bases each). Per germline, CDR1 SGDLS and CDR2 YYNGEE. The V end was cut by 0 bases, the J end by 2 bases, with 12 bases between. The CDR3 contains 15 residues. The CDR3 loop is CASSVEWDAAYEQYF. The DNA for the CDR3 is TGTGCCAGCAGCGTAGAGTGGGACGCCGCCTACGAGCAGTACTTC.

CDR3 in amino acids: CASSLPPETSGSDEQFF. The CDR3 bases are TGTGCCAGCAGTTTACCACCCGAGACTAGCGGGAGCGATGAGCAGTTCTTC. The chain has TRBV28 and TRBJ2-1, with 12 nucleotides matching TRBD2. Germline trimming cut 2 bases from V and 8 bases from J; bases unmatched to any gene: 10. This CDR3 has 17 amino acids. Germline V gene lookup returns CDR1 MDHEN and CDR2 SYDVKM.